The sequence of this T cell receptor (beta chain) was determined in a study of cytomegalovirus exposure and HLA in healthy donors. The CDR3 has 14 residues. The V gene lost 3 bases and the J gene lost 1 base, with 9 bases spanning the gap. Per germline, CDR1 LNHDA and CDR2 SQIVND (reference sequence). Primers included in the PCR were 60 Vbeta and 13 Jbeta primers. Generated by immunoSEQ multiplex PCR, the TCRdb table keeps only in-frame clones and is missing some. The data show about 190,000 clones, roughly 80% seen once. The source is a woman aged 30 to 39 in good health and CMV-seropositive. The sample was PBMCs. The chain uses TRBV19 and TRBJ1-1; D gene ambiguous. CDR3 sequence reads: CASSIRTGNTEAFF. In nucleotides, the CDR3 is TGTGCCAGTAGTATTAGGACTGGGAACACTGAAGCTTTCTTT.